This TCR beta chain derives from a study of blood T cell repertoires in COVID-19 (dated by TCRdb to 2020 to 2021). Broadly, across the study: The collaborator samples originated in the United States, Italy and Spain and spanned the acute and convalescent phases of COVID-19. Sample metadata almost always included a de-identified subject ID, COVID-19 status, age in years and sex. Where available, HLA class I and class II types were taken from metadata supplied by the sample provider and were not determined by assay-based typing. The dataset comprised deeply sampled blood TCRbeta repertoires from subjects exposed to, actively infected with, or recovered from COVID-19. The repertoires were made available in a free public database intended to serve as a resource for research on the immune response to SARS-CoV-2. The samples were drawn from the first 160 participants of the ongoing ImmuneRACE study and from some 1,300 subjects provided by 6 global collaborators. The prospective study material was composed of cDNA or gDNA derived from T cells, B-cell-depleted T cells, or PBMCs. The research as a whole found: The amount of clinical and demographic metadata varied by source and participant and was provided uncurated.

Participants in the prospective study were aged roughly 18 to 89 years, lived in 20 to 25 United States geographic areas, and enrolled through a virtual design. In the prospective study, participants were assigned to cohorts based on the clinical history participants reported in a screening survey and a study questionnaire. Recovered participants in ImmuneRACE Cohort 3 were defined as having two consecutive negative NP/OP PCR tests, clearance from a healthcare professional, or resolution of symptoms. In the prospective study, whole blood, serum and a nasopharyngeal or oropharyngeal swab were collected from each participant by mobile phlebotomists. Participants in the prospective study had the option to provide additional blood draws and questionnaires over a 2-month period. Blood samples from the prospective study were shipped frozen or at room temperature prior to DNA extraction. This clone was seen more than once but under ten times. The antigen this receptor binds is unknown. Nothing much larger sits one base from this clone, and base qualities are not available.

The CDR3, cysteine through phenylalanine, is 13 amino acids long. Of the read, only the CDR3 DNA is kept; its 39 bases are in frame from base 1. CDR1 MNHNY and CDR2 SVGAGI are derived from the germline V gene (reference sequence). Trimming leaves V shorter by 6 bases and J shorter by 2 bases, with the junction holding 1 base beyond the gene matches. The immunoSEQ Assay, a bias-controlled multiplex PCR, was used to amplify TCRbeta CDR3 regions from genomic DNA. Per the original workflow: Nucleated cell counts per sample were estimated from amplification of reference gene primers within the assay. To quantify the absolute abundance of each unique TCRbeta CDR3 rearrangement, sequence reads were collapsed and filtered. For each sample, productive Simpson clonality was calculated by taking the square root of Simpson's diversity index across productive rearrangements. TCRdb limited this immuneACCESS table to in-frame rearrangements with V and J called. A share of clones is missing; checked studies link under half to unresolved V genes, and the rest is unexplained. V and J calls and clone size follow that table, whereas D and trimming were derived from the DNA. The sample table shows about 430,000 clones, and roughly nine tenths are seen once. Clones ranked in the top ten supply around 1.1% of the sample.

This receptor chain uses TRBV6-6 and TRBJ1-2; 9 central nucleotides agree with TRBD1. Sequences were obtained from PBMCs or T cells enriched from blood (not recorded which). The origin of this receptor is a man aged 25 to 40 who had recovered from COVID-19. The DNA sequence is given as TGTGCCAGCAGCACAGGGGGCAACTATGGCTACACCTTC. It is translated as CASSTGGNYGYTF.